A single sample gave rise to the 28 T cell receptor beta chains below, sequenced in a study of response to subunit inactivated influenza vaccine. Via MiXCR, TCRdb re-called the RT-PCR reads, giving one row per CDR3 protein. The sample lists a few hundred thousand distinct CDR3 sequences; 11% to 15% were seen once. The sequenced sample was PBMCs from blood, obtained 11 to 12 days after vaccination. These receptors all come from a man in his fifties who received an inactivated influenza vaccine.

The chain employs TRBV20-1 and TRBJ1-6, with D unclear. Germline V gene lookup returns CDR1 DFQATT and CDR2 SNEGSKA (reference sequence). This CDR3 has 14 residues. Trimming shortened V by 1 base and J by 8 bases, and 12 bases separated the two germline ends. CDR3 in amino acids: CSARVQLTDSPLHF. The CDR3 DNA sequence: TGCAGTGCTAGAGTACAGCTCACAGATTCACCCCTCCACTTT.

In its sample, this clonotype was seen a few times. The rearrangement links TRBV20-1 to TRBJ2-1; D call uncertain. Germline V gene lookup returns CDR1 DFQATT and CDR2 SNEGSKA (reference sequence). The CDR3 totals 14 residues. Trimming took 3 bases from V and 6 from J, leaving 15 bases between them. The CDR3 is CSASPAARANEQFF. In nucleotides, the CDR3 is TGCAGTGCTAGCCCGGCTGCACGGGCCAATGAGCAGTTCTTC.

This clonotype occurred a few times. V is TRBV7-9 and J is TRBJ2-3; no clear D. There are 13 residues in the CDR3. The germline V gene encodes CDR1 SEHNR and CDR2 FQNEAQ (reference sequence). Trimming removed 7 bases at V and 3 bases at J, with 11 bases between. This CDR3 reads CASTRYRTDTQYF. The DNA for the CDR3 is TGTGCCAGCACCCGCTACCGTACAGATACGCAGTATTTT.

This clonotype was counted at least ten times. This chain connects TRBV12-3 or TRBV12-4 to TRBJ2-5; D is ambiguous. Trimming removed 3 bases at V and 5 bases at J, with 7 bases between. The CDR3 sequence is 12 residues long. The CDR3 DNA reads TGTGCCAGCAGTTTTACGGGCGAGACCCAGTACTTC. It encodes CASSFTGETQYF.

V usage is TRBV28 and J usage is TRBJ2-5; TRBD1 matches 8 bases. J was trimmed by 1 base and V by 5 bases; bases with no gene match: 9. Per the germline V gene, CDR1 is MDHEN and CDR2 is SYDVKM. The CDR3 consists of 16 residues. The CDR3: CASSMGGQAVQETQYF. The CDR3 DNA sequence: TGTGCCAGCAGTATGGGGGGACAGGCCGTCCAAGAGACCCAGTACTTC.

This clonotype showed up just a few times. The chain joins TRBV2 to TRBJ2-3; D uncertain. Germline V CDR1 and CDR2: SNHLY, FYNNEI. This CDR3 has 12 residues. Between the trimmed V and J ends, which lost 10 bases and 1 base, there was a span of 9 bases. The DNA of the CDR3 is TGTGCCACTGAACTGCGCACAGATACGCAGTATTTT. This translates into CATELRTDTQYF.

This clonotype was picked up a small number of times. The CDR3 is CASSFLAGSSTDTQYF. CDR3 coding DNA: TGCGCCAGCAGCTTCCTAGCGGGGAGTAGCACAGATACGCAGTATTTT. The chain recombines TRBV5-1 with TRBJ2-3; 9 nucleotides align to TRBD2. V shed 2 bases and J 0 bases; nucleotides not matched to a gene: 4. CDR1 and CDR2 (germline): SGHRS, YFSETQ. The CDR3 has 16 amino acids.

Regarding this clonotype: The junction departs from the called germline gene at one end, perhaps through a read error. The chain carries TRBV10-3 and TRBJ1-5, with 7 bases that match TRBD1. Germline loops: CDR1 ENHRY, CDR2 SYGVKD. The CDR3 spans 15 residues. CDR3 bases: TGTGCCATCAGTGCCGGGACAGTGGGCAATCAGCCCCAGCTTTTT. It specifies CAISAGTVGNQPQLF.

The CDR3 region is CSARNRGRNTEAFF. The CDR3 DNA reads as TGCAGTGCTAGAAACAGGGGGCGAAACACTGAAGCTTTCTTT. The chain is built from TRBV20-1 and TRBJ1-1; 9 nucleotides align to TRBD1. V was clipped by 2 bases and J by 2 bases; unmatched bases: 3. CDR1 and CDR2 from the germline V gene are DFQATT and SNEGSKA (reference sequence). The CDR3 totals 14 residues.

In this sample, this clonotype turned up a few times. The genes are TRBV20-1 and TRBJ1-5, with 8 bases aligning to TRBD1. J was trimmed by 2 bases and V by 6 bases; bases with no gene match: 12. The CDR3 consists of 16 residues. Germline V gives CDR1 DFQATT, CDR2 SNEGSKA (reference sequence). The CDR3 sequence is CSAQDRKTGGNQPQHF. CDR3 DNA: TGCAGTGCCCAGGACCGAAAGACAGGGGGCAATCAGCCCCAGCATTTT.

Only a few counts were recorded for this clonotype. The chain recombines TRBV6-1 with TRBJ2-2, with D possibly being TRBD1 (5 bases). With 6 bases removed from V and 1 base from J, the gap between germline ends came to 12 bases. Germline CDR1 and CDR2: MNHNS and SASEGT. There are 15 residues in the CDR3. As DNA, the CDR3 is TGTGCCAGCAGCAACCTGGGGCGGAACACCGGGGAGCTGTTTTTT. It translates to CASSNLGRNTGELFF.

The V and J genes are TRBV19 and TRBJ2-7; 11 nucleotides match TRBD1. This CDR3 has 14 residues. Germline CDR1 reads LNHDA; CDR2 reads SQIVND (reference sequence). V gave up 4 bases and J gave up 6 bases; unmatched junction bases: 5. CDR3 region: CASSTADRGREQYF. For the CDR3, the DNA is TGTGCCAGTAGTACTGCGGACAGGGGGCGCGAGCAGTACTTC.

The J gene is TRBJ2-1, the V gene TRBV6-2 or TRBV6-3; D assignment may be TRBD1 or TRBD2 (6 bases each). The V end was cut by 7 bases, the J end by 0 bases, with 16 bases between. The length of the CDR3 is 16 residues. Per germline, CDR1 MNHEY and CDR2 SVGEGT. The DNA for the CDR3 is TGTGCCAGCACCCTAACTAGGGGGGACTCCTACAATGAGCAGTTCTTC. It specifies CASTLTRGDSYNEQFF.

This clonotype has only one observation. The genes are TRBV5-1 and TRBJ1-1; 10 bases agree with TRBD1. The CDR3 runs to 13 residues. Germline V gene lookup returns CDR1 SGHRS and CDR2 YFSETQ. V was pared by 4 bases and J by 8 bases, with 5 bases of the junction left unmatched. The CDR3 region is CASSRGQGMEAFF. CDR3 DNA sequence: TGCGCCAGCAGCAGGGGACAGGGGATGGAAGCTTTCTTT.

This clonotype showed up just a few times. CDR3 protein: CASSFPRGPGTSYEQYF. The CDR3 DNA reads as TGTGCCAGCAGCTTCCCCCGGGGTCCAGGGACGTCCTACGAGCAGTACTTC. This chain uses TRBV7-9 with TRBJ2-7; D is tentatively TRBD1 or TRBD2 (5 bases each). The germline gives CDR1 SEHNR, CDR2 FQNEAQ (reference sequence). V was shortened by 3 bases and J by 1 base, with 19 bases between the two germline ends. The CDR3 sequence is 17 residues long.

The gene calls are TRBV9 and TRBJ2-5; TRBD1 matches 9 bases. Looked up from germline, CDR1 is SGDLS and CDR2 is YYNGEE. The J segment lost 7 bases and the V segment lost 3 bases, leaving 10 bases of the junction unmatched. This CDR3 has 15 residues. The CDR3 protein is CASSGHGTGLATQYF. CDR3 sequence (DNA): TGTGCCAGCAGCGGCCACGGGACAGGGCTCGCGACCCAGTACTTC.

V is TRBV5-1 and J is TRBJ2-2; 9 bases align to TRBD2. Germline V gene lookup returns CDR1 SGHRS and CDR2 YFSETQ. CDR3 size: 15 residues. Trimming took 3 bases from V and 5 from J; bases not matched to a gene: 5. The CDR3 DNA follows: TGCGCCAGCAGCTCGACTAGCGGTGCTACCGGGGAGCTGTTTTTT. Translating it yields CASSSTSGATGELFF. Full variable domain (outside the CDR3, taken from reference TRBV5-1 and TRBJ2-2): KAGVTQTPRYLIKTRGQQVTLSCSPISGHRSVSWYQQTPGQGLQFLFEYFSETQRNKGNFPGRFSGRQFSNSRSEMNVSTLELGDSALYLCASSSTSGATGELFFGEGSRLTVL.

This chain uses TRBV6-2 or TRBV6-3 with TRBJ2-2; possibly TRBD2 for D (5 bases). V was clipped by 0 bases and J by 4 bases, with 12 bases between them. The CDR3 is 16 amino acids. Germline CDR1 reads MNHEY; CDR2 reads SVGEGT. CDR3 nucleotides: TGTGCCAGCAGTTACTCTCGGACTCACCCCACCGGGGAGCTGTTTTTT. Its protein product is CASSYSRTHPTGELFF.

V is TRBV5-6 and J is TRBJ2-7; the D gene could be TRBD1 or TRBD2 (5 bases each). The V and J ends lost 0 bases and 3 bases respectively, with 13 bases between them. CDR3 length: 15 amino acids. CDR1 and CDR2 from the germline V gene are SGHDT and YYEEEE. As DNA, the CDR3 is TGTGCCAGCAGCTTGGCCTTGGCGAGGGGCTACGAGCAGTACTTC. Its translation is CASSLALARGYEQYF.

The chain has TRBV6-2 or TRBV6-3 and TRBJ2-1; TRBD1 or TRBD2 may be the D gene (5 bases each). Trimming removed 6 bases from V and 6 bases from J, with 12 bases in between. The length of the CDR3 is 13 residues. From germline, CDR1 is MNHEY and CDR2 SVGEGT. CDR3 sequence reads: CASSEGTANEQFF. Here the CDR3 DNA reads TGTGCCAGCAGCGAAGGGACGGCCAATGAGCAGTTCTTC.

Only a few counts were recorded for this clonotype. The chain combines TRBV2 with TRBJ2-4, with 7 bases that match TRBD1. This CDR3 contains 16 residues. The junction had 17 bases not matched to a gene; V was cut back by 6 bases and J by 9 bases. CDR1 and CDR2 from the germline V gene are SNHLY and FYNNEI. CDR3 bases: TGTGCCAGCAGCTATCGGACAGGAGGCGAGAGGCGCATTCAGTACTTC. This codes for CASSYRTGGERRIQYF.

This clonotype occurred a few times. The chain recombines TRBV6-5 with TRBJ1-2; TRBD1 might be the D (5 bases). Trimming took off 0 bases at V and 7 bases at J, with 12 bases between the two ends. The CDR3 sequence is 14 residues long. Per the germline V gene, CDR1 is MNHEY and CDR2 is SVGAGI. The CDR3 here is CASSYSSGGSGYTF. CDR3 bases: TGTGCCAGCAGTTACTCGTCGGGGGGGTCTGGCTACACCTTC.

The chain employs TRBV9 and TRBJ2-2; D gene uncertain. CDR1 is SGDLS and CDR2 is YYNGEE in the germline V gene. This CDR3 has 15 residues. V lost 2 bases, J lost 4 bases, and 12 bases lay in between. CDR3 in amino acids: CASSVRSTSTGELFF. In DNA, the CDR3 is TGTGCCAGCAGCGTCAGGTCAACCAGCACCGGGGAGCTGTTTTTT.

This clonotype was counted between two and nine times. The J gene is TRBJ2-7, the V gene TRBV7-2; D remains ambiguous. Deletions cut 5 bases from V and 3 bases from J, with 14 bases between. Germline CDR1 is SGHTA and CDR2 is FQGNSA. The CDR3 spans 14 residues. The CDR3 loop reads CASSQRTLLYEQYF. The CDR3 DNA is TGTGCCAGCAGCCAACGCACCTTACTCTACGAGCAGTACTTC. Full variable domain (outside the CDR3, taken from reference TRBV7-2 and TRBJ2-7): GAGVSQSPSNKVTEKGKDVELRCDPISGHTALYWYRQSLGQGLEFLIYFQGNSAPDKSGLPSDRFSAERTGGSVSTLTIQRTQQEDSAVYLCASSQRTLLYEQYFGPGTRLTVT.

The V call is TRBV6-2 or TRBV6-3, the J call TRBJ2-2; tentative D call: TRBD2 (5 bases). CDR1 and CDR2 from the germline V gene are MNHEY and SVGEGT. CDR3 size: 17 residues. Trimming cost V 6 bases and J 5 bases, with 22 bases left between them. CDR3: CASSLVAGIPRTGELFF. Written as DNA, the CDR3 is TGTGCCAGCAGCCTTGTCGCGGGCATTCCAAGGACCGGGGAGCTGTTTTTT.

V and J are TRBV5-1 and TRBJ2-3, with a possible D match to TRBD2 (6 bases). Trimming shortened V by 4 bases and J by 4 bases, and 13 bases separated the two germline ends. CDR3 length: 14 amino acids. Germline lookup yields CDR1 SGHRS and CDR2 YFSETQ. This chain's CDR3 is CASSPGLEADTQYF. The CDR3 nucleotides are TGCGCCAGCAGCCCGGGACTTGAGGCAGATACGCAGTATTTT.

This clonotype appeared a few times. The gene calls are TRBV4-3 and TRBJ2-7; D unclear. The CDR3 is 14 amino acids. CDR1 is LGHNA and CDR2 is YSLEER in the germline V gene. Trimming left V 0 bases short and J 4 bases short, with 10 bases between. Here the CDR3 reads CASSQDFSRYEQYF. DNA of the CDR3: TGCGCCAGCAGCCAAGATTTTTCGCGGTACGAGCAGTACTTC.

The chain uses TRBV4-1 and TRBJ1-2; D unresolved. CDR3 size: 14 residues. Trimming cost V 4 bases and J 0 bases, with 9 bases left between them. Germline CDR1 MGHRA, CDR2 YSYEKL. In DNA, the CDR3 is TGCGCCAGCAGCCGCCTCAGATCTAACTATGGCTACACCTTC. Amino acid sequence: CASSRLRSNYGYTF.